This TCR beta chain emerged from a study of shared clonotypes between healthy human individuals (dated by TCRdb to 2019 to 2021). Turning to the overall study: The cohort included a few men and a couple of women between 18 and 49 years of age. To estimate repertoire size and how much clonotypes are shared between individuals, the study performed deep sequencing of blood TCR repertoires from five healthy adults. Different laboratories and diverse techniques were used to prepare libraries and sequence TCR repertoires, to increase sequencing depth and limit assay-specific biases. Between about 0.8 and 8.9 billion PBMCs per donor were obtained by leukapheresis. For each donor, CD4 naive and CD4 memory were each given three plates, CD8 naive was given two plates, and CD8 memory was given one plate.

Summary of the overall study and its limitations: Clonotypes shared by all four sorted-subset donors showed higher generation probabilities than non-shared clonotypes. Sampling was restricted to blood, and TCR repertoires in tissue are likely to differ from TCR repertoires in blood. The genetic and exposure-history diversity represented was limited by the small number of donors. Pairwise subsampling indicated that sequencing depth was expected to affect the degree of clonotype sharing among donors. Around 5.4% of naive CD4, around 4% of naive CD8, about 2.1% of memory CD4, and about 0.4% of memory CD8 clonotypes were shared across several donors. Naive subsets generally had larger estimated clonotype richness than memory subsets. Even with the large sequencing depth, rarefaction of the sorted-subset datasets indicated that sequencing was incomplete.

Relative to germline, V is 0 bases shorter and J is 5 bases shorter, with 10 bases between their ends. Per the germline V gene (reference sequence), GTSNPN is the CDR1 and SVGIG is the CDR2. Measured from the cysteine to the phenylalanine, the CDR3 is 14 residues long. Only the CDR3 portion is preserved as DNA: 42 bases, with reading frame beginning at the first base. Note on this clone: What this receptor recognizes is not known. Base qualities are not recorded, but no much larger clone differs from it by a single base.

TCR CDR3 regions were amplified from genomic DNA by multiplex PCR using the deep immunoSEQ assay. Extracted genomic DNA from each cell subset was distributed evenly across all wells of several immunoSEQ 96-well plates, and each plate was treated as a replicate. For sorted subsets, around 200 ng genomic DNA, equal to 25,000 to 35,000 T cell genomes, was loaded into each replicate PCR. The purified libraries were quantified using a Qubit 3.0 fluorometer, sized with a Bioanalyzer 2100, and then quantified again using the KAPA Library Quantification kit. A separate single-read 150-cycle Illumina NextSeq 550 flow cell was used to sequence each immunoSEQ 96-well plate. The original pipeline was this. The immunoSEQ output contained only junctional sequences without quality scores, so filtering could not match that applied to full-length reads. Sequences were annotated with PyIR, a Python wrapper for IgBLAST v1.9, and V/J genes and CDR3 were assigned using IMGT germline references. Reads were filtered out if the reads had weak V/J assignments (E-value above 1e-6), no CDR3, stop codons, out-of-frame junctions, or ambiguous translated residues. A V3J clonotype was defined by an identical inferred V gene, J gene, and CDR3 amino acid sequence. The percentage overlap between two repertoires was calculated by dividing the number of shared unique clonotypes by the size of the smaller repertoire. Repertoire richness was assessed with RTK rarefaction, the Chao1 estimator, and Recon v2.1 estimates of unobserved clonotypes. Generation probabilities were computed with OLGA for all TCRbeta clonotypes obtained by the gDNA method from four donors. Entries here come from immuneACCESS through TCRdb and include only in-frame sequences with V and J called. Some clones fail to appear in such tables; in the studies checked, an unresolved V gene covers under half of the shortfall, and the cause of the remainder is unknown. D and trimming come from the DNA, and the V and J calls and clone size come from that table. Here the sample has approximately 1,000,000 clones; about 84% occur a single time. Of the sample, about 0.52% is held by the ten largest clones.

Healthy HIV-negative adults with no recently reported acute infections or vaccinations were included as donors. All donors were Caucasian adults living in Nashville, Tennessee, USA. CD4+ T cells were enriched through magnetic negative selection, after which naive cells were positively selected on CD45RA and the remaining negative fraction served as the memory subset. After blood collection by leukapheresis, PBMCs were isolated using Ficoll-Histopaque density gradient centrifugation and then cryopreserved in the vapor phase of liquid nitrogen. Analytical flow cytometry was used to check the purity and quantity of each magnetically sorted T cell population. Genomic DNA was isolated from every sorted fraction and measured by UV absorbance on a Nanodrop 2000c.

The clonotype comes from a man between 18 and 35 years old in good health. Some clones in this sample may be carry-over from other donors' samples. Sequencing was carried out using memory CD4+ T cells from PBMCs. The cell subset or site tag for this specimen amounts to: CD45RA-negative fraction. Recombination linked TRBV30 to TRBJ2-2; the D gene is possibly TRBD1, with 5 bases matching. CDR3 loop: CAWSVGRVTGELFF. The DNA sequence reads TGTGCCTGGAGTGTGGGCAGGGTGACCGGGGAGCTGTTTTTT.